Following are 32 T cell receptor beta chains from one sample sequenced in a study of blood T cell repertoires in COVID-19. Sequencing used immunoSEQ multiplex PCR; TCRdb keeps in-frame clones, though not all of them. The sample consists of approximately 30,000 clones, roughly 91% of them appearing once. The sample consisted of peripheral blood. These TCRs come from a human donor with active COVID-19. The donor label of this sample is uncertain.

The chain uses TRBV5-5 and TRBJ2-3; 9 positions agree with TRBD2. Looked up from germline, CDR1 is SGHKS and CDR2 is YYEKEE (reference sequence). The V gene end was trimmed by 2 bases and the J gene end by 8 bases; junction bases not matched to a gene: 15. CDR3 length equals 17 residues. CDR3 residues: CASSFTGLAALQATQYF. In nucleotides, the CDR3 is TGTGCCAGCAGCTTCACGGGACTAGCCGCTTTGCAGGCTACGCAGTATTTT.

The CDR3 DNA reads TGTGCCAGCAGCTCCCGGGGGGGGCGCACCGGGGAGCTGTTTTTT. This translates into CASSSRGGRTGELFF. The V and J genes are TRBV11-2 and TRBJ2-2, with 8 positions matching TRBD2. CDR1 and CDR2 (germline): SGHAT, FQNNGV. Trimming removed 4 bases from V and 4 bases from J; junction bases left unmatched: 5. This CDR3 has 15 residues.

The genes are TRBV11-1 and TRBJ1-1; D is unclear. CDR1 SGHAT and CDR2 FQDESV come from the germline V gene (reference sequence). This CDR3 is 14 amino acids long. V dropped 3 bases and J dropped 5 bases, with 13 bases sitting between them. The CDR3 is CASSFVEGSTEAFF. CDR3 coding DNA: TGTGCCAGCAGCTTTGTAGAGGGAAGTACTGAAGCTTTCTTT.

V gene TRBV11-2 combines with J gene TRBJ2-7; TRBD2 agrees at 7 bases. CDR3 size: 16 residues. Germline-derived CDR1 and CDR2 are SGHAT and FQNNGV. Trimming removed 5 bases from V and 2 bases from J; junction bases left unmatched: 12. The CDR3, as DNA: TGTGCCAGCAGCGATTATTGGGGGGGTGATACCTACGAGCAGTACTTC. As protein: CASSDYWGGDTYEQYF.

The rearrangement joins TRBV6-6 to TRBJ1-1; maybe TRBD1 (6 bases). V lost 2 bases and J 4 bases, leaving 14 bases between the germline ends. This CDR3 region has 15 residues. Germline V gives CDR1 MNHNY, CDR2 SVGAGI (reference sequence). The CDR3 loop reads CASSYPRGTGTEAFF. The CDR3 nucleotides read TGTGCCAGCAGTTACCCCAGGGGAACGGGCACTGAAGCTTTCTTT.

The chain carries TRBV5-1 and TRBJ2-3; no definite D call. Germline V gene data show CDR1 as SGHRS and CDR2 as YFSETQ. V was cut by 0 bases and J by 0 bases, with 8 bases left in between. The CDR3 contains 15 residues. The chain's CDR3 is CASSLDVLSTDTQYF. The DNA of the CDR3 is TGCGCCAGCAGCTTGGATGTTCTGAGCACAGATACGCAGTATTTT.

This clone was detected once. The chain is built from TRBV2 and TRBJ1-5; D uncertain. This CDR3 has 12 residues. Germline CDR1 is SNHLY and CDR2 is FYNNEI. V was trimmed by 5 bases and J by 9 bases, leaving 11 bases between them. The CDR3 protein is CASSLTGSPQHF. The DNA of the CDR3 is TGTGCCAGCAGTCTGACTGGTTCGCCCCAGCATTTT.

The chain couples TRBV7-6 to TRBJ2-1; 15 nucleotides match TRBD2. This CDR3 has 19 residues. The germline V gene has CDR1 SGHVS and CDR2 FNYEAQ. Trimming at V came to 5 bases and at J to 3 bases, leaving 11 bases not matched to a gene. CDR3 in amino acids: CASSPAGLAGGIVYNEQFF. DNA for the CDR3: TGTGCCAGCAGCCCCGCGGGACTAGCGGGGGGTATCGTCTACAATGAGCAGTTCTTC.

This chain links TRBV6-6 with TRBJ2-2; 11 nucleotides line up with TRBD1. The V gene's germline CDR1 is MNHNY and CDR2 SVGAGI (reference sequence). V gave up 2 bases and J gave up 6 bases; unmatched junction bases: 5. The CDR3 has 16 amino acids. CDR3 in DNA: TGTGCCAGCAGTTACACGGACAGGGGGCCATCCGGGGAGCTGTTTTTT. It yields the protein CASSYTDRGPSGELFF.

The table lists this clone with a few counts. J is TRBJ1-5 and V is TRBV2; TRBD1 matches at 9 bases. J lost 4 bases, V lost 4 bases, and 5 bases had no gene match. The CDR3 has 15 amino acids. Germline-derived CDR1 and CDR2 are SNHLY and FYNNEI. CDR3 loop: CASSAQTGGNQPQHF. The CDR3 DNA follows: TGTGCCAGCAGTGCTCAGACAGGGGGAAATCAGCCCCAGCATTTT.

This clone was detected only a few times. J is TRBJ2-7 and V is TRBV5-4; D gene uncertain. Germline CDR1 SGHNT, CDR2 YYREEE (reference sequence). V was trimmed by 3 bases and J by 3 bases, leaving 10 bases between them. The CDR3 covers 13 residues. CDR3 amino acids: CASSSMQDYEQYF. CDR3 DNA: TGTGCCAGCAGCTCTATGCAGGACTACGAGCAGTACTTC. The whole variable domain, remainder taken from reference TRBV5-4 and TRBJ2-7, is ETGVTQSPTHLIKTRGQQVTLRCSSQSGHNTVSWYQQALGQGPQFIFQYYREEENGRGNFPPRFSGLQFPNYSSELNVNALELDDSALYLCASSSMQDYEQYFGPGTRLTVT.

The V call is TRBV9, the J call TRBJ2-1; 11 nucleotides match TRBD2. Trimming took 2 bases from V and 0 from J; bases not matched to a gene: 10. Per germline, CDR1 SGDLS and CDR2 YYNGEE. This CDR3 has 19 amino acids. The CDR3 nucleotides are TGTGCCAGCAGCGTTAGCGGGGGGGCCTCCCGGAGCTCCTACAATGAGCAGTTCTTC. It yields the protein CASSVSGGASRSSYNEQFF.

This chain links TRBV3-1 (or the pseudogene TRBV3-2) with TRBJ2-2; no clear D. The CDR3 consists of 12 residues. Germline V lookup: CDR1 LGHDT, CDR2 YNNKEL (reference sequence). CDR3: CAASTYTGELFF. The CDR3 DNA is TGTGCAGCTTCTACCTACACCGGGGAGCTGTTTTTT.

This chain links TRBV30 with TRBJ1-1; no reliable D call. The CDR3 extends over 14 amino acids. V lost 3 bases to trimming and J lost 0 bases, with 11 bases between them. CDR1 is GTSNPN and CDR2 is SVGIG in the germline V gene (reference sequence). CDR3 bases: TGTGCCTGGAGCCCACCGCGGCTGAACACTGAAGCTTTCTTT. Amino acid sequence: CAWSPPRLNTEAFF.

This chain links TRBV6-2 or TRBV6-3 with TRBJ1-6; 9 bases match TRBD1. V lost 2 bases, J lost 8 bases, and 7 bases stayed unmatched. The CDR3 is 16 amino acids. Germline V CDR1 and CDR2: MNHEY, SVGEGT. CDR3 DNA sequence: TGTGCCAGCAGTTACGAAAGGACAGGGGAGGATTCACCCCTCCACTTT. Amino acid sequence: CASSYERTGEDSPLHF.

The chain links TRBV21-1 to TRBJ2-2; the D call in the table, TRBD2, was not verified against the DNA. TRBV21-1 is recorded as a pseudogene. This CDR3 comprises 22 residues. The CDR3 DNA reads TGTGCCAGCAGCAAAGGGGGGGCCGGGACTAGCGTCAGATCCTATTTCCCCGGGGAGCTGTTTTTT. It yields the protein CASSKGGAGTSVRSYFPGELFF.

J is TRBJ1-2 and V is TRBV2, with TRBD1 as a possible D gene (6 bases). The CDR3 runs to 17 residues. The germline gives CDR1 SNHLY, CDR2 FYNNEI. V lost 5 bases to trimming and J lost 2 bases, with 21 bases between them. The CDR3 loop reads CASSPYVVQGSNYGYTF. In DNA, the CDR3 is TGTGCCAGCAGTCCCTACGTCGTACAGGGTTCCAACTATGGCTACACCTTC.

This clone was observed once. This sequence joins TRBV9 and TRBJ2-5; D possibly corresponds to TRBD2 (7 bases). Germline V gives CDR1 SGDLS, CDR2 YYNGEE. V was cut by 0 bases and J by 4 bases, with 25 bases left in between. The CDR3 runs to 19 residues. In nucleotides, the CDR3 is TGTGCCAGCAGCGTAGAGGGCGGGAGCTTAAAGGGGGGCGGAGAGACCCAGTACTTC. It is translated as CASSVEGGSLKGGGETQYF.

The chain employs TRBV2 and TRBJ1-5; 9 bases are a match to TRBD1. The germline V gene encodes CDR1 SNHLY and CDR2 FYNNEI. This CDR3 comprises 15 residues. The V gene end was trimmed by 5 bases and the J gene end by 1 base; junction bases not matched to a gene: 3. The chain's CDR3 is CASSMDRGSNQPQHF. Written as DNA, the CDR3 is TGTGCCAGCAGTATGGACAGGGGAAGCAATCAGCCCCAGCATTTT.

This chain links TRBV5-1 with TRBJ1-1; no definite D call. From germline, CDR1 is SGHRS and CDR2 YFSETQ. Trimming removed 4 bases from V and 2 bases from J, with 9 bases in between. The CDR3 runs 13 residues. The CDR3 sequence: CASSRNRNTEAFF. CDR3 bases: TGCGCCAGCAGCCGCAATAGAAACACTGAAGCTTTCTTT.

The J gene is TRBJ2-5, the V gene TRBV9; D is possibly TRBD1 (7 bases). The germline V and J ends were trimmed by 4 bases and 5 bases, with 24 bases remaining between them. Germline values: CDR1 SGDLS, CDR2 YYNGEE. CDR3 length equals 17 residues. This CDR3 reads CASSSPQGGLEGETQYF. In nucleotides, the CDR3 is TGTGCCAGCAGCTCCCCTCAGGGGGGTTTAGAGGGTGAGACCCAGTACTTC.

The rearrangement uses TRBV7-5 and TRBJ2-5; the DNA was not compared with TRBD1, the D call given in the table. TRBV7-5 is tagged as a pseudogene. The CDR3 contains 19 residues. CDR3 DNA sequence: TGTGTCAGAAGCTTGACTTCAACCGGGACAGGGGTGGAGCAAGAGACCCAGTACTTC. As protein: CVRSLTSTGTGVEQETQYF.

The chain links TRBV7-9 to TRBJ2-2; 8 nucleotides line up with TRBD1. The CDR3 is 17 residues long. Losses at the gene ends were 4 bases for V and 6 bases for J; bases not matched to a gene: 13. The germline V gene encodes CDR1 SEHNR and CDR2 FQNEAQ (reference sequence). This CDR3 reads CASSSTGRTGLSGELFF. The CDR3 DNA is TGTGCCAGCAGCTCTACGGGCCGGACAGGGTTATCCGGGGAGCTGTTTTTT. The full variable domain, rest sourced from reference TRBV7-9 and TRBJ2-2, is DTGVSQNPRHKITKRGQNVTFRCDPISEHNRLYWYRQTLGQGPEFLTYFQNEAQLEKSRLLSDRFSAERPKGSFSTLEIQRTEQGDSAMYLCASSSTGRTGLSGELFFGEGSRLTVL.

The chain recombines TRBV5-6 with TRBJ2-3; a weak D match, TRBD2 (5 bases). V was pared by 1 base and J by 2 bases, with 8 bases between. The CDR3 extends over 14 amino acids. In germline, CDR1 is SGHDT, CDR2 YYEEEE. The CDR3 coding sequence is TGTGCCAGCAGCTTGCAGGACTTCACAGATACGCAGTATTTT. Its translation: CASSLQDFTDTQYF. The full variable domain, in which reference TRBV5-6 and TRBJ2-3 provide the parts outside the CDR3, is DAGVTQSPTHLIKTRGQQVTLRCSPKSGHDTVSWYQQALGQGPQFIFQYYEEEERQRGNFPDRFSGHQFPNYSSELNVNALLLGDSALYLCASSLQDFTDTQYFGPGTRLTVL.

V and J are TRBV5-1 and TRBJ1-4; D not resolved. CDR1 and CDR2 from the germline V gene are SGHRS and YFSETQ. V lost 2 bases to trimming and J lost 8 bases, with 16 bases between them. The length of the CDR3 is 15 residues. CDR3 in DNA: TGCGCCAGCAGCTTTCAGTCCTCGGTGAGGGAAAAACTGTTTTTT. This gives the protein CASSFQSSVREKLFF.

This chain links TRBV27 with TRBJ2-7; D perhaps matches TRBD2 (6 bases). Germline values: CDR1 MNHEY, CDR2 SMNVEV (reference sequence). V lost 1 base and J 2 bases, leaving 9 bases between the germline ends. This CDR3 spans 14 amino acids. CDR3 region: CASSLLGGAYEQYF. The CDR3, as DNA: TGTGCCAGCAGTTTATTGGGAGGCGCCTACGAGCAGTACTTC.

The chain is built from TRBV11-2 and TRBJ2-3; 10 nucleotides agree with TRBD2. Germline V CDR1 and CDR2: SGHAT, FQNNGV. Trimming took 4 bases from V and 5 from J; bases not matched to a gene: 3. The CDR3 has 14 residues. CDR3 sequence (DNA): TGTGCCAGCAGCTCGGGACTAGCGAGAGATACGCAGTATTTT. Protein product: CASSSGLARDTQYF.

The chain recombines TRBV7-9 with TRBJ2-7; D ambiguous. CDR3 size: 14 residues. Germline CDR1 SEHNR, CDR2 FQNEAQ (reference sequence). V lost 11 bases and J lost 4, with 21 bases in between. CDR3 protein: CASVDGDKIYEQYF. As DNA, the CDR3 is TGTGCCTCCGTTGACGGCGACAAGATTTACGAGCAGTACTTC.

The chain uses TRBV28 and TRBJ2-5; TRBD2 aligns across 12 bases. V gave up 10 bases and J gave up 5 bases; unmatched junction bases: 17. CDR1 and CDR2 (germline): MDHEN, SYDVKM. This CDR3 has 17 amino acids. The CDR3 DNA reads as TGTGCCATCACCATAGAGGCTAGCGGGAGGGGTCGGGAGACCCAGTACTTC. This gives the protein CAITIEASGRGRETQYF. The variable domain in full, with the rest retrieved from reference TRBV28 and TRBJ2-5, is DVKVTQSSRYLVKRTGEKVFLECVQDMDHENMFWYRQDPGLGLRLIYFSYDVKMKEKGDIPEGYSVSREKKERFSLILESASTNQTSMYLCAITIEASGRGRETQYFGPGTRLLVL.

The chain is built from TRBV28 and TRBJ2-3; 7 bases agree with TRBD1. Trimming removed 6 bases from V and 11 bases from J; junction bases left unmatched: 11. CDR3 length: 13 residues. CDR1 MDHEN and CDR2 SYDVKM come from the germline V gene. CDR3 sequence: CASRLGTDSLQYF. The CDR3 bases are TGTGCCAGCAGGCTAGGGACAGATTCCTTGCAGTATTTT.

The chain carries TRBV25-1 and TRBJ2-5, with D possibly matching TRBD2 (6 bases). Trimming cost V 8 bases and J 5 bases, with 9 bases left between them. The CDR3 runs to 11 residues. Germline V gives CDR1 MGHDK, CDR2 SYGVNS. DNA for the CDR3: TGTGCCAGCGTCCGGGGGGAGACCCAGTACTTC. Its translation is CASVRGETQYF.

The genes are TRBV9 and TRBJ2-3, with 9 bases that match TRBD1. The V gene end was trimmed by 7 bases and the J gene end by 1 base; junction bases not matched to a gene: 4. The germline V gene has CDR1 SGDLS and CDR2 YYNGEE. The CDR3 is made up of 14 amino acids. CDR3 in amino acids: CASGQGMGTDTQYF. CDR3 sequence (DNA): TGTGCCAGCGGACAGGGGATGGGCACAGATACGCAGTATTTT.